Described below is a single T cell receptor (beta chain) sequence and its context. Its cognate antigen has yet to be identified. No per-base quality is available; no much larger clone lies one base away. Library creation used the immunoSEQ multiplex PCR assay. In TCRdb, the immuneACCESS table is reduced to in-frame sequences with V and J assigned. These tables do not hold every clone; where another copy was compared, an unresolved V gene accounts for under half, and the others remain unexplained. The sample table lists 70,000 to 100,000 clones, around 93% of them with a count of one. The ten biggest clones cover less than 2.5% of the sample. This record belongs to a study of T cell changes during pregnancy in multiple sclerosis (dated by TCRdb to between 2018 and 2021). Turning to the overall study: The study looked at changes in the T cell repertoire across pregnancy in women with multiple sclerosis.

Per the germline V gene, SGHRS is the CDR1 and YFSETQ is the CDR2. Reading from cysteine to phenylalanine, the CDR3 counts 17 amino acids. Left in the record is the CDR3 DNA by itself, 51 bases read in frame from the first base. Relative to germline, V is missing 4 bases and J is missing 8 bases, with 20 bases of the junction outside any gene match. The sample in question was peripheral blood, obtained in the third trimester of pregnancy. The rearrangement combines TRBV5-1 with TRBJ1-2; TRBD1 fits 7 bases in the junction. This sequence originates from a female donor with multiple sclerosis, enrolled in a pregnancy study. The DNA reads TGCGCCAGCAGCGTCGGGCAGGGGGTTGGAGACCTCAAGGGCTACACCTTC. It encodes CASSVGQGVGDLKGYTF.